This TCR beta chain was recorded in a study of T-cell reconstitution after alpha-beta-depleted transplantation in children (dated by TCRdb to the mid-2010s). Turning to the overall study: Using TCR repertoire profiling, the study followed T-cell immune reconstitution in a quantitative way in children after TCRalphabeta/CD19-depleted allogeneic hematopoietic cell transplantation.

What the research found in general, with its limitations: In some patients, high TCRbeta diversity at day 60 was attributed to recipient T cells and intrathymic progenitors that had survived conditioning. The frequencies of hyperexpanded clones fell over the following months, and after one year, T-cell counts and TCRbeta diversity were mostly attributed to newly produced T cells. The apparently early alphabetaT-cell count recovery about two months after transplant was reportedly dependent on only several hundred rapidly expanded clones derived from non-depleted graft cells.

This clonotype was observed many times. There is no known antigen for this receptor. The record has no base qualities; no much larger clone is one base away. Per the publication, the treatment or condition label means: allogeneic hematopoietic cell transplantation with graft depleted of TCRalphabeta T cells and CD19 B cells. The children who served as transplant recipients had been given grafts of TCRalphabeta/CD19-depleted allogeneic hematopoietic cells. Library preparation used PCR. Sequencing took place on an Illumina HiSeq 2500. To normalize quantification of the TCRbeta repertoire, the TCR libraries were built with molecular barcoding that relied on unique molecular identifiers. TCRdb trimmed public reads at Q25 via fastp, called clones via MiXCR and kept in-frame beta chains. Here each entry gathers all rows of one CDR3 protein and keeps the most common genes and DNA. This sample holds approximately 650,000 distinct CDR3 sequences; around 13% were observed only once. The top ten clones comprise 0.79% of the sample.

V and J are truncated by 2 bases and 7 bases respectively, leaving an intervening sequence of 14 bases. Via the germline V gene, CDR1 is MNHEY and CDR2 SVGEGT. Including cysteine and phenylalanine, the CDR3 has 14 amino acids. Only the CDR3 DNA stays, 42 bases, in frame from base 1. Recombination joined TRBV6-2 or TRBV6-3 with TRBJ1-2, with the D gene uncertain. Source: PBMCs, taken before TCRalphabeta/CD19-depleted stem cell transplant. The receptor was derived from a girl aged 2-9 years with congenital amegakaryocytic thrombocytopenia, due to receive a stem cell transplant. The CDR3 sequence is CASSYETGVRGYTF. The sequenced DNA: TGTGCCAGCAGTTACGAGACCGGGGTTCGTGGCTACACCTTC.